The present entry profiles one T cell receptor beta chain with its context. Its specificity is not known. The sample is drawn from a study of cytomegalovirus exposure and HLA in healthy donors. In the study overall: Early on, a data release was issued that held 80 million or so unique TCRs from HLA-typed donors.

Primers included in the PCR were 60 Vbeta and 13 Jbeta primers. The assay was immunoSEQ multiplex PCR, and TCRdb's table has in-frame clones only and misses some. The sample shows some 100,000 clones, more than 75% of them seen only once. Study-wide results and caveats: TCR beta V segments were, for the most part, productive about 87% or about 30% of the time in an earlier analysis.

The CDR3 length is 15 residues. The V and J ends lost 0 bases and 3 bases respectively, with 9 bases between them. From germline, CDR1 is SGHDN and CDR2 FVKESK. Healthy people donating bone marrow made up the donors. The V call is TRBV14, the J call TRBJ2-1, with TRBD2 as a possible D gene (6 bases). What was sequenced was PBMCs. The TCR comes from a woman aged 50 to 65 in good health and CMV-seropositive. The CDR3 here is CASSQDGTDYNEQFF. The CDR3 DNA follows: TGTGCCAGCAGCCAAGACGGGACTGACTACAATGAGCAGTTCTTC.